This TCR beta chain was obtained from a study of blood T cell repertoires in COVID-19. About the research overall: COVID-19 samples collected from the United States, Italy and Spain covered acute and convalescent phases. Sources were T cells, B-cell-depleted T cells, or PBMCs; the material itself was cDNA or gDNA.

In germline, CDR1 is SGHRS, CDR2 YFSETQ. Trimming pared 4 bases from V and 4 bases from J, leaving 15 bases between. The CDR3 runs to 14 residues. Under the authors' procedure: Using reference gene primer amplification, nucleated cell counts were estimated. TCRdb's copy holds only in-frame clones and misses some; the assay was immunoSEQ multiplex PCR. V, J and clone size are taken as reported in that table, and D and trimming were inferred from the DNA itself. This table has about 86,000 clones, over 80% appearing once. The gene calls are TRBV5-1 and TRBJ2-7; TRBD1 is a possible D gene (6 bases). The source material was peripheral blood. This clonotype was obtained from a woman of 80 years or more with active or convalescent COVID-19. Written as DNA, the CDR3 is TGCGCCAGCAGCGTGGACAGCTTGGTGTACGAGCAGTACTTC. This encodes CASSVDSLVYEQYF.